Listed below are T cell receptor beta chains from one sample, sequenced in a study of T cells in Graves' hyperthyroidism and ophthalmopathy. From the multiplex PCR reads, TCRdb called clonotypes with MiXCR, one entry per CDR3 protein. This table holds 490,000 or so distinct CDR3 sequences, about 22% found once. Sequencing used blood. Receptors were obtained from a woman between 65 and 79 years old with Graves' ophthalmopathy. Both conserved end residues are part of each CDR3. The order of the fields is CDR3 length, D gene, J gene, clone size, V gene, CDR3 protein, CDR3 DNA. D genes are given only for firm matches. The listing skips clone size in some rows; elsewhere it reads once, few, many or a size class.

16 | TRBD1 | TRBJ1-1 | many | TRBV10-3 | CAISVTPGQGTTEAFF | TGTGCCATCAGCGTTACACCGGGACAGGGTACCACTGAAGCTTTCTTT
14 | - | TRBJ2-6 | - | TRBV3-1 | CASSQGGGANVLTF | TGTGCCAGCAGCCAAGGCGGGGGGGCCAACGTCCTGACTTTC
16 | - | TRBJ1-5 | - | TRBV20-1 | CSATPFSGLSNQPQHF | TGCAGTGCAACTCCGTTCTCCGGGCTAAGCAATCAGCCCCAGCATTTT
15 | - | TRBJ2-1 | - | TRBV20-1 | CSARDWTTYGGEQFF | TGCAGTGCTAGAGATTGGACTACCTATGGGGGTGAGCAGTTCTTC
12 | - | TRBJ2-5 | many | TRBV2 | CASSTNLKTQYF | TGTGCCAGCAGTACAAATTTAAAGACCCAGTACTTC
17 | - | TRBJ2-3 | few | TRBV7-2 | CASSFNFGGLGTDTQYF | TGTGCCAGCAGCTTCAACTTCGGGGGATTGGGGACAGATACGCAGTATTTT
14 | - | TRBJ1-1 | many | TRBV7-2 | CASSLGGAGTEAFF | TGTGCCAGCAGCTTAGGGGGGGCTGGGACTGAAGCTTTCTTT
14 | - | TRBJ2-7 | - | TRBV19 | CASSTNGGQGEQYF | TGTGCCAGTAGTACGAATGGGGGACAAGGCGAGCAGTACTTC
15 | - | TRBJ2-3 | - | TRBV5-6 | CASSLVGYWTDTQYF | TGTGCCAGCAGCTTGGTTGGGTACTGGACAGATACGCAGTATTTT
14 | - | TRBJ1-5 | - | TRBV30 | CAWSVKGFGQPQHF | TGTGCCTGGAGTGTAAAGGGTTTCGGTCAGCCCCAGCATTTT
13 | - | TRBJ2-5 | few | TRBV2 | CASKGGRGQTQYF | TGTGCCAGCAAGGGAGGCAGGGGTCAGACCCAGTACTTC
13 | TRBD2 | TRBJ2-7 | many | TRBV11-2 | CASGTSGTYEQYF | TGTGCCAGCGGGACTAGCGGCACCTACGAGCAGTACTTC
13 | TRBD1 | TRBJ2-1 | few | TRBV5-1 | CASTRQGDNEQFF | TGCGCCAGCACCCGACAGGGCGACAATGAGCAGTTCTTC
15 | - | TRBJ2-1 | many | TRBV28 | CASRNSGVSYNEQFF | TGTGCCAGCAGAAACTCGGGAGTCTCCTACAATGAGCAGTTCTTC
16 | TRBD1 | TRBJ2-1 | many | TRBV11-2 | CASSPEYQGAYNEQFF | TGTGCCAGCAGCCCCGAGTACCAGGGGGCCTACAATGAGCAGTTCTTC
11 | - | TRBJ2-1 | many | TRBV12-5 | CASARGGEQFF | TGTGCTAGCGCCCGAGGCGGGGAGCAGTTCTTC
14 | - | TRBJ1-1 | few | TRBV27 | CASSLSPENTEAFF | TGTGCCAGCAGTTTATCCCCAGAGAACACTGAAGCTTTCTTT
15 | TRBD2 | TRBJ2-3 | - | TRBV7-9 | CASSGPRGGSDTQYF | TGTGCCAGCAGCGGTCCACGGGGGGGGTCAGATACGCAGTATTTT
15 | TRBD1 | TRBJ2-7 | few | TRBV5-5 | CASSLMGQGAGEQYF | TGTGCCAGCAGCTTGATGGGACAGGGGGCTGGGGAGCAGTACTTC
12 | - | TRBJ1-2 | few | TRBV30 | CAWSVPAGRYTF | TGTGCCTGGAGTGTCCCCGCAGGGCGCTACACCTTC
15 | - | TRBJ2-1 | many | TRBV3-1 | CASSLGGDAYNEQFF | TGTGCCAGCAGTCTAGGGGGAGACGCCTACAATGAGCAGTTCTTC
15 | - | TRBJ2-1 | few | TRBV2 | CASKKRPSSYNEQFF | TGTGCCAGCAAAAAGCGACCTTCCTCCTACAATGAGCAGTTCTTC
15 | - | TRBJ2-2 | few | TRBV12-5 | CASASAAFNTGELFF | TGTGCTAGCGCCTCCGCGGCTTTCAACACCGGGGAGCTGTTTTTT
14 | TRBD1 | TRBJ2-7 | - | TRBV10-3 | CAISESTGSYEQYF | TGTGCCATCAGTGAGTCGACAGGGTCCTACGAGCAGTACTTC
15 | TRBD1 | TRBJ1-3 | few | TRBV12-3/TRBV12-4 | CASSSTGSGGNTIYF | TGTGCCAGCAGTTCGACAGGGTCAGGAGGAAACACCATATATTTT
12 | - | TRBJ2-7 | few | TRBV3-1 | CASSRHQSEQYF | TGTGCCAGCAGCAGACATCAGAGCGAGCAGTACTTC
15 | TRBD1 | TRBJ1-2 | - | TRBV6-1 | CASSAEQGANYGYTF | TGTGCCAGCAGTGCCGAACAGGGGGCTAACTATGGCTACACCTTC
14 | - | TRBJ1-3 | - | TRBV30 | CAWTEGNSGNTIYF | TGTGCCTGGACGGAAGGAAACTCTGGAAACACCATATATTTT
14 | TRBD2 | TRBJ2-1 | many | TRBV19 | CASSIGTSESEQFF | TGTGCCAGTAGTATAGGGACTAGCGAAAGTGAGCAGTTCTTC
15 | - | TRBJ2-2 | - | TRBV4-1 | CASSQGLGATGELFF | TGCGCCAGCAGCCAAGGGCTAGGCGCCACCGGGGAGCTGTTTTTT
17 | TRBD1 | TRBJ1-5 | - | TRBV28 | CASTGSGGLYSNQPQHF | TGTGCCAGCACCGGGTCAGGGGGCCTTTATAGCAATCAGCCCCAGCATTTT
12 | - | TRBJ2-7 | - | TRBV20-1 | CSARPASYEQYF | TGCAGTGCTAGACCAGCCTCCTACGAGCAGTACTTC
14 | - | TRBJ2-5 | - | TRBV7-9 | CASSSPTDQETQYF | TGTGCCAGCAGCTCACCGACAGACCAAGAGACCCAGTACTTC
15 | TRBD1 | TRBJ1-2 | many | TRBV11-2 | CASSSSDRVYYGYTF | TGTGCCAGCAGCTCTTCGGACAGGGTGTACTATGGCTACACCTTC
17 | TRBD2 | TRBJ2-7 | - | TRBV11-2 | CASSRGLAGSVSYEQYF | TGTGCCAGCAGCAGAGGACTAGCGGGATCGGTTTCCTACGAGCAGTACTTC
16 | TRBD2 | TRBJ2-2 | many | TRBV12-3/TRBV12-4 | CATLHSGSGGAGELFF | TGTGCCACCCTACATAGCGGGAGCGGGGGAGCCGGGGAGCTGTTTTTT
14 | - | TRBJ2-1 | - | TRBV7-6 | CASSLDGFPNEQFF | TGTGCCAGCAGCTTAGATGGCTTCCCCAATGAGCAGTTCTTC
15 | - | TRBJ2-7 | few | TRBV30 | CAWDRHQGGSYEQYF | TGTGCCTGGGATCGCCATCAGGGGGGCTCCTACGAGCAGTACTTC
16 | TRBD1 | TRBJ2-7 | - | TRBV5-5 | CASSSLPGQGTNEQYF | TGTGCCAGCAGCTCGCTTCCGGGACAGGGTACTAACGAGCAGTACTTC
18 | TRBD1 | TRBJ1-3 | - | TRBV28 | CASSQDRRQGGTGNTIYF | TGTGCCAGCAGCCAAGACCGAAGACAGGGCGGGACTGGAAACACCATATATTTT
14 | TRBD1 | TRBJ1-1 | few | TRBV19 | CASSADRVNTEAFF | TGTGCCAGTAGTGCCGACAGGGTGAACACTGAAGCTTTCTTT
16 | TRBD2 | TRBJ2-3 | - | TRBV20-1 | CSAWIGTSGREDTQYF | TGCAGTGCTTGGATCGGGACTAGCGGGAGGGAGGATACGCAGTATTTT
15 | - | TRBJ1-4 | - | TRBV20-1 | CSARVSGGTNEKLFF | TGCAGTGCTAGAGTATCAGGAGGAACTAATGAAAAACTGTTTTTT